The clone carrying this T cell receptor (beta chain) came up a few times. Its matching antigen is unknown. The data originate from a study of T cells after yellow fever vaccination. Study-level results: Only a small proportion of the clonotypes turned up in both the CD4 and the CD8 compartments, likely arising from convergent recombination. Among primary-vaccination clones, most reappeared after the booster, at almost 98% for CD4 and about 90% for CD8. Abundant clonotypes from the bulk population could contaminate FACS-sorted repertoires.

V was cut by 0 bases and J by 6 bases, with 23 bases left in between. Germline assignment: CDR1 GTSNPN and CDR2 SVGIG (reference sequence). CDR3 length: 17 amino acids. For TCR, cDNA came from 5'RACE template switching, which added a universal primer site and UMIs. A single record per CDR3 protein comes from TCRdb applying MiXCR to the 5' RACE reads. Found here are 500,000 to 650,000 distinct CDR3 sequences, approximately 13% of them singletons; the top ten hold about an eighth. V is TRBV30 and J is TRBJ2-5, with TRBD1 as a possible D gene (6 bases). The sequenced sample was PBMCs, obtained on the day of the yellow fever booster vaccination. The source is a man younger than 45 who received the YFV17D yellow fever vaccine. The CDR3 nucleotides are TGTGCCTGGAGTGTACAACGCGCCAACAGGGATGGAAAGACCCAGTACTTC. This gives the protein CAWSVQRANRDGKTQYF.